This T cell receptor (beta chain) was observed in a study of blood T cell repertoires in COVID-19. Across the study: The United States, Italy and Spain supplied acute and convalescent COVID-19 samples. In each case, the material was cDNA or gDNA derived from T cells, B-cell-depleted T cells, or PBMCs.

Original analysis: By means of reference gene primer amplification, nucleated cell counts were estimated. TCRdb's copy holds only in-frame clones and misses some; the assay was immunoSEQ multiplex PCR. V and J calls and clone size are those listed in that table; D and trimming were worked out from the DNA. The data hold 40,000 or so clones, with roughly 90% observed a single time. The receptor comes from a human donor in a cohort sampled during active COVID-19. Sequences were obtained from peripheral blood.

CDR3 region: CASSLLLPRGTYEQYF. The CDR3 coding sequence is TGTGCCAGCAGTTTACTTCTCCCCAGGGGGACCTACGAGCAGTACTTC. V is TRBV27 and J is TRBJ2-7; 7 nucleotides match TRBD1. Trimming cost V 2 bases and J 2 bases; bases outside gene matches: 9. CDR1 and CDR2 (germline): MNHEY, SMNVEV (reference sequence). The CDR3 sequence is 16 residues long.